This T cell receptor beta chain was identified in a study of OX40 agonist ivuxolimab in advanced cancers. Whole-study results and caveats: Compared with CD4+, CD8+ T cells on average had more expanded clones.

CDR1 LNHDA and CDR2 SQIVND come from the germline V gene (reference sequence). The CDR3 is 14 amino acids. The V end was cut by 4 bases, the J end by 0 bases, with 10 bases between. The method was immunoSEQ multiplex PCR; TCRdb's version includes in-frame clones alone and lacks a portion of them. The data contain around 40,000 clones, about 84% of them singletons. Points on this clone: As yet, its antigen is unknown.

The input for sequencing was CD4+ or CD8+ T cells sorted from blood, taken in a trial of the OX40 agonist ivuxolimab. The chain couples TRBV19 to TRBJ2-7; D unresolved. The source of this sequence is an adult with an advanced solid tumor such as melanoma, head and neck, liver or kidney cancer. The CDR3 region is CASSRSFDSYEQYF. In DNA, the CDR3 is TGTGCCAGTAGTAGGTCCTTCGACTCCTACGAGCAGTACTTC.